These T cell receptor beta chains were read from a single sample in a study of blood T cell repertoires in COVID-19. Sequencing used immunoSEQ multiplex PCR; TCRdb keeps in-frame clones, though not all of them. The sample lists around 370,000 clones, more than 70% seen once, with around 7.9% in the top ten. Sequenced material: peripheral blood. Every receptor here comes from a woman in her seventies with COVID-19, enrolled during active disease. Each CDR3 is given with its conserved first and last residue. Fields, in order: V gene, D gene, J gene, clone size, CDR3 DNA, CDR3 protein. A D gene is named only where the DNA matches it firmly. A row's size may be missing; if present it is once, few, many or a size class.

v_gene: TRBV7-9
d_gene: NA
j_gene: TRBJ2-3
abundance: NA
CDR3nt: TGTGCCAGCAGCCCAGATACAGATACGCAGTATTTT
CDR3aa: CASSPDTDTQYF

v_gene: TRBV29-1
d_gene: NA
j_gene: TRBJ1-1
abundance: NA
CDR3nt: TGCAGCGTTACGGGAGGAGTGTCAGATGAAGCTTTCTTT
CDR3aa: CSVTGGVSDEAFF

v_gene: TRBV7-2
d_gene: NA
j_gene: TRBJ2-3
abundance: NA
CDR3nt: TGTGCCAGCAGCTTCCCAAGCACAGATACGCAGTATTTT
CDR3aa: CASSFPSTDTQYF

v_gene: TRBV10-3
d_gene: NA
j_gene: TRBJ2-3
abundance: NA
CDR3nt: TGTGCCATCAGTGCTTGGCCCACAAGCACAGATACGCAGTATTTT
CDR3aa: CAISAWPTSTDTQYF

v_gene: TRBV29-1
d_gene: TRBD1
j_gene: TRBJ1-1
abundance: NA
CDR3nt: TGCAGCGCTCATGGACAGGGGCGGGAAGTGCACACTGAAGCTTTCTTT
CDR3aa: CSAHGQGREVHTEAFF

v_gene: TRBV20-1
d_gene: NA
j_gene: TRBJ2-7
abundance: NA
CDR3nt: TGCAGTGCTAGTAGCCAGGGTAGAAACGAGCAGTACTTC
CDR3aa: CSASSQGRNEQYF

v_gene: TRBV11-2
d_gene: NA
j_gene: TRBJ1-1
abundance: NA
CDR3nt: TGTGCCAGCAGCTTGGAGCTTTTCACTGAAGCTTTCTTT
CDR3aa: CASSLELFTEAFF

v_gene: TRBV5-1
d_gene: NA
j_gene: TRBJ2-1
abundance: NA
CDR3nt: TGCGCCAGCAGTAGGGGCCATGAGCAGTTCTTC
CDR3aa: CASSRGHEQFF

v_gene: TRBV9
d_gene: TRBD1
j_gene: TRBJ1-1
abundance: many
CDR3nt: TGTGCCAGCAGCCCTCGACAGGGAAACACTGAAGCTTTCTTT
CDR3aa: CASSPRQGNTEAFF

v_gene: TRBV4-3
d_gene: NA
j_gene: TRBJ1-2
abundance: few
CDR3nt: TGCGCCAGCAGCCAAGTAACGGGAGAAGGCTACACCTTC
CDR3aa: CASSQVTGEGYTF